This TCR beta chain was recorded in a study of shared clonotypes between healthy human individuals. Study-wide background: A couple of women and a few men aged 18 to 49 made up the donors.

CDR1 is MDHEN and CDR2 is SYDVKM in the germline V gene. Between the trimmed V and J ends, which lost 8 bases and 5 bases, there was a span of 9 bases. The CDR3 has 12 amino acids. Sequencing used immunoSEQ multiplex PCR; TCRdb keeps in-frame clones, though not all of them. The table has about 1.4 million clones, around 97% seen once; the top ten hold 1% to 1.5%. J is TRBJ2-2 and V is TRBV28, with a possible D match to TRBD2 (5 bases). The sample comprised naive CD4+ T cells sorted from blood. Subset given: CD45RA+ positively selected. The receptor was isolated from a man aged 25-45 years in good health. In DNA form, the CDR3 reads TGTGCCAGCCTCTCGGGGACCGGGGAGCTGTTTTTT. Translated, it gives CASLSGTGELFF.